This TCR beta chain stems from a study of response to subunit inactivated influenza vaccine. General observations from the study: A suggestion made by the authors is that each seasonal influenza vaccination recruits few new T cells.

TCRdb passed the RT-PCR reads through MiXCR, listing each CDR3 protein once. The sample has under 850,000 distinct CDR3 sequences; around a sixth are singletons. A note on this clonotype: The antigen is unknown.

CDR1 and CDR2 (germline): MGHRA, YSYEKL. CDR3 length equals 15 residues. V lost 5 bases, J lost 3 bases, and 14 bases lay in between. This chain links TRBV4-1 with TRBJ1-5; D might be TRBD1 (5 bases). The sequencing used PBMCs from blood, collected more than 4 days after vaccination. The source is a man between 45 and 60 years old who received an inactivated influenza vaccine. Written as DNA, the CDR3 is TGCGCCAGCAGCGGTTACCGGGACCACAATCAGCCCCAGCATTTT. Its protein is CASSGYRDHNQPQHF.